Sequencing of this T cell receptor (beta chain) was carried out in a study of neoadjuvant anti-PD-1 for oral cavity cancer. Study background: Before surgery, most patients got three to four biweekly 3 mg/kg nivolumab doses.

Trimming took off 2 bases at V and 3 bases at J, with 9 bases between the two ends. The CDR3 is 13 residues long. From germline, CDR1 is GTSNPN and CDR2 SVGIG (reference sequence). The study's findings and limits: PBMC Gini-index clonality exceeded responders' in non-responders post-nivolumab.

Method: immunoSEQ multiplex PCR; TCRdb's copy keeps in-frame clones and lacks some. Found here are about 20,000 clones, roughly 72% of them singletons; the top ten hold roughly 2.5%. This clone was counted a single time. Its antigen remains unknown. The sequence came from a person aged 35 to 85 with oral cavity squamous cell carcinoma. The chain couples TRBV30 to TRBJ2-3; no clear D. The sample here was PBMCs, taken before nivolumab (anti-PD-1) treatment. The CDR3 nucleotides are TGTGCCTGGAGTCCCCCCAATACAGATACGCAGTATTTT. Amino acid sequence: CAWSPPNTDTQYF.